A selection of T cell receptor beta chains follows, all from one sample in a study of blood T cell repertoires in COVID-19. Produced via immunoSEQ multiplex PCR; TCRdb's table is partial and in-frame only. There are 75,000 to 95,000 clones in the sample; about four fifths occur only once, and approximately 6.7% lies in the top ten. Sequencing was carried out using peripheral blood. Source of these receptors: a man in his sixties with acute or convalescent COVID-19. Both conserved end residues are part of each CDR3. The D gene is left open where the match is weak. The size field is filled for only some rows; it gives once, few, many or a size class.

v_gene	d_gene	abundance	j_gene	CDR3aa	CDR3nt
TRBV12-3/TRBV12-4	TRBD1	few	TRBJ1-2	CASSLSTGAGYTF	TGTGCCAGCAGTTTGTCTACAGGGGCTGGCTACACCTTC
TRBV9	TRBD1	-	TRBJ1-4	CASSLGGQSNEKLFF	TGTGCCAGCAGCCTGGGGGGACAGAGCAATGAAAAACTGTTTTTT
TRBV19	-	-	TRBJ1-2	CASSITPAGGGYTF	TGTGCCAGTAGTATAACCCCCGCCGGGGGTGGCTACACCTTC
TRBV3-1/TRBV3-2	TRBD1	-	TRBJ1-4	CASSQAGQGGEKLFF	TGTGCCAGCAGCCAAGCTGGGCAGGGGGGTGAAAAACTGTTTTTT
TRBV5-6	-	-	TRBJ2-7	CASSWGSLDSDQQYF	TGTGCCAGCAGCTGGGGGTCCCTGGACAGCGACCAGCAGTACTTC
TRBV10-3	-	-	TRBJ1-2	CAISLPMGGSHGYTF	TGTGCCATCAGTCTACCCATGGGGGGATCACATGGCTACACCTTC
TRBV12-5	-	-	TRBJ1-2	CASGLGRADVYGYTF	TGTGCTAGTGGTTTGGGCAGGGCCGACGTCTATGGCTACACCTTC
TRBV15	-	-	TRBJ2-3	CATSLDLFADTQYF	TGTGCCACCAGCTTGGACTTATTCGCAGATACGCAGTATTTT
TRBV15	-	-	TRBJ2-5	CATSREGNRDRTQYF	TGTGCCACCAGCAGAGAGGGTAACAGGGATAGGACCCAGTACTTC
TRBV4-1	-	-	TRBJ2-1	CASSQDSGVLFF	TGCGCCAGCAGCCAAGATTCAGGGGTTCTGTTCTTC
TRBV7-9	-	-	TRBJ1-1	CASSSMRTEAFF	TGTGCCAGCAGTTCTATGCGGACTGAAGCTTTCTTT
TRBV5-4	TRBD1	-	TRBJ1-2	CASSMTGGRGGYTF	TGTGCCAGCAGCATGACAGGGGGTCGAGGAGGCTACACCTTC
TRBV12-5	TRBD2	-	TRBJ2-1	CASALAGGYYNEQFF	TGTGCTAGTGCCTTAGCGGGGGGGTACTACAATGAGCAGTTCTTC
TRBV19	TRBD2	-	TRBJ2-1	CASSISISGGLYNEQFF	TGTGCCAGTAGTATCTCAATTAGCGGGGGGCTCTACAATGAGCAGTTCTTC
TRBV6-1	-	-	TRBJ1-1	CASSEVGMNTEAFF	TGTGCCAGCAGTGAAGTCGGGATGAACACTGAAGCTTTCTTT
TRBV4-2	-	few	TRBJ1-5	CASSQDHEVLNQPQHF	TGTGCCAGCAGCCAAGATCATGAGGTTCTCAATCAGCCCCAGCATTTT
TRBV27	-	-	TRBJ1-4	CASTPFPIGDEKLFF	TGTGCCAGCACCCCTTTCCCAATCGGGGATGAAAAACTGTTTTTT
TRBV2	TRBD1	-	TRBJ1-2	CASSESFRDREDGYTF	TGTGCCAGCAGTGAATCGTTTAGGGACAGGGAAGATGGCTACACCTTC
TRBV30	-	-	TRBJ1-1	CAWSDLEGTEAFF	TGTGCCTGGAGTGACTTGGAGGGCACTGAAGCTTTCTTT
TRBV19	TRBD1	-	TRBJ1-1	CASSIGQGAGTEAFF	TGTGCCAGTAGTATTGGGCAGGGGGCCGGTACTGAAGCTTTCTTT
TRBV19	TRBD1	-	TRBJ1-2	CASSSTGTGISGYTF	TGTGCCAGTAGTTCCACCGGGACAGGGATTTCTGGCTACACCTTC
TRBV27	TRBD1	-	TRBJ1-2	CASRLQGAEGYTF	TGTGCCAGCAGGTTACAGGGGGCTGAGGGCTACACCTTC